Described below is a single T cell receptor (beta chain) sequence and its context. Its target is not known. Per the germline V gene, CDR1 is GTSNPN and CDR2 is SVGIG (reference sequence). Trimming cost V 3 bases and J 2 bases, with 10 bases left between them. This CDR3 comprises 13 residues. The investigators reverse transcribed all of the isolated RNA, so they sequenced expressed TCRB transcripts. Method: immunoSEQ multiplex PCR; TCRdb's copy keeps in-frame clones and lacks some. The data hold about 350,000 clones, with around 20% observed a single time. The entry originates in a study of beta chain features in type 1 diabetes. Study results and caveats: VDJ junctions from patients with type 1 diabetes contained fewer insertions and more deletions. When Type 1 diabetes patients were examined, their TCRB CDR3s proved moderately but significantly shorter in all four CD4+ subsets.

The genes are TRBV30 and TRBJ1-2; D perhaps matches TRBD1 (5 bases). The receptor's source is a woman aged 18-29 years in good health. Material: naive CD4+ T cells from blood. For the CDR3, the DNA is TGTGCCTGGAGAAGGACACTAAACTATGGCTACACCTTC. Its protein is CAWRRTLNYGYTF.